This T cell receptor (beta chain) is from a study of T cell responses to AZD1222 COVID-19 vaccine. Here immunoSEQ multiplex PCR was the method, and the copy in TCRdb shows in-frame clones only, minus some. The sample contains 120,000 or so clones, over 75% of which appear only once. On this clone: At one end, the junction sequence differs from germline, possibly due to a read error.

CDR1 and CDR2 from the germline V gene are GTSNPN and SVGIG (reference sequence). This CDR3 region has 11 residues. The origin of this receptor is an adult in good health. This chain uses TRBV30 with TRBJ1-2; D remains unclear. The sample consisted of peripheral blood, taken on day 0 of AZD1222 vaccination. This CDR3 reads CAWSVGPKAAF. The CDR3 nucleotides read TGTGCCTGGAGTGTAGGACCGAAAGCGGCCTTC.